Reported below is one T cell receptor beta chain. Its antigen is as yet unknown. Between the trimmed V and J ends, which lost 8 bases and 0 bases, there was a span of 10 bases. The CDR3 consists of 13 residues. Germline V gene sequence: CDR1 SNHLY, CDR2 FYNNEI. The sample comes from a study of T cells in narcolepsy. Study conclusions and caveats: HCRT-specific and TRIB2-specific autoreactive clonotypes appeared among same-patient CSF and blood CD4+ clonotypes. Healthy controls reportedly lacked the autoreactive clonotypes serially found in patients' blood.

The method was immunoSEQ multiplex PCR; TCRdb's version includes in-frame clones alone and lacks a portion of them. This sample has about 32,000 clones, with roughly 87% found just once. This receptor was obtained from a human donor in good health. The sequencing sample was made of memory (CD45RA-) CD4+ T cells from blood. The chain carries TRBV2 and TRBJ1-1; TRBD1 is a possible D gene (5 bases). CDR3 amino acids: CASCGQVNTEAFF. The CDR3 coding sequence is TGTGCCAGCTGCGGACAAGTGAACACTGAAGCTTTCTTT.